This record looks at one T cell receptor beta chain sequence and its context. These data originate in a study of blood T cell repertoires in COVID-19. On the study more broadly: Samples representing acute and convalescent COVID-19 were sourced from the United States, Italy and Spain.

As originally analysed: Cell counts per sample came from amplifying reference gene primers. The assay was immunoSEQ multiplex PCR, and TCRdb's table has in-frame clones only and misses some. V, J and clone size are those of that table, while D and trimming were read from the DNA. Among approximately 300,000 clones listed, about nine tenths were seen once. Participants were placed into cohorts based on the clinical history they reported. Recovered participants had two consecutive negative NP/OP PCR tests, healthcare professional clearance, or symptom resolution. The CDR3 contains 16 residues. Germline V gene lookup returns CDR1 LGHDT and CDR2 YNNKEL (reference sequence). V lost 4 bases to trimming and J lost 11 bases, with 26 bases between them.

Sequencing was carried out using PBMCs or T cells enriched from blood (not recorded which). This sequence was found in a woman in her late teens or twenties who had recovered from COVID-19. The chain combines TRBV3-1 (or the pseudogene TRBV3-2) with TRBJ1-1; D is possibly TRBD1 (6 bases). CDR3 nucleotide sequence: TGTGCCAGCAGCCCGTTCACCAACAGGGTCACGGCAGGGGCTTTCTTT. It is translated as CASSPFTNRVTAGAFF.